The TCR beta chain described here comes from a study of T cell repertoires in cytomegalovirus infection. Study as a whole: CMV epitopes used comprised recently identified HLA-C-restricted ones and well-studied HLA-B-restricted ones.

Of note for this clonotype: Its matching antigen is unknown.

Study-wide findings and caveats: HLA-C-restricted TCR beta clonotypes specific for CMV led the ex vivo response.

Via MiXCR, TCRdb re-called the reads, giving one row per CDR3 protein. Counted here are about 700,000 distinct CDR3 sequences, around 31% occurring once; the ten biggest clones make up about 20%. Germline V lookup: CDR1 DFQATT, CDR2 SNEGSKA (reference sequence). With 0 bases removed from V and 6 bases from J, the gap between germline ends came to 14 bases. The CDR3 has 15 residues. This chain connects TRBV20-1 to TRBJ2-2, with D unresolved. The receptor's source is a human donor in good health (CMV status not recorded). Some clones in this sample may be carry-over from other donors' samples. The specimen was cultured PBMCs, collected from culture after CMV antigen stimulation. The CDR3 sequence: CSAREGGRQAGELFF. The CDR3 nucleotides read TGCAGTGCTAGAGAGGGTGGCAGGCAGGCCGGGGAGCTGTTTTTT.